Following are 21 T cell receptor beta chains from one sample sequenced in a study of response to subunit inactivated influenza vaccine. TCRdb analysed the RT-PCR reads with MiXCR anew, one entry per CDR3 protein. Of roughly 700,000 distinct CDR3 sequences listed, approximately 15% are singletons. The material was PBMCs from blood, obtained 14 to 15 days before vaccination. These receptors all stem from a man between 45 and 60 years old who received an inactivated influenza vaccine.

J is TRBJ2-7 and V is TRBV5-1; D is unresolved. CDR1 SGHRS and CDR2 YFSETQ come from the germline V gene. This CDR3 is 13 amino acids long. V shed 1 base and J shed 2 bases, with 7 bases lying between them. Here the CDR3 reads CASSLQDAYEQYF. The CDR3 region has the DNA TGCGCCAGCAGCTTGCAGGACGCCTACGAGCAGTACTTC.

This sequence joins TRBV4-3 and TRBJ2-3; 7 bases line up with TRBD1. CDR3 size: 16 residues. J gave up 2 bases and V 0 bases, and 5 bases lay outside the gene matches. CDR1 is LGHNA, CDR2 YSLEER, per germline. The CDR3 here is CASSQDGTAITDTQYF. The CDR3 DNA reads as TGCGCCAGCAGCCAAGATGGGACAGCTATCACAGATACGCAGTATTTT.

This clonotype was detected a few times. This sequence joins TRBV28 and TRBJ1-1, with no clear D. This CDR3 has 14 amino acids. Germline-derived CDR1 and CDR2 are MDHEN and SYDVKM. The V end lost 1 base, the J end lost 1 base, and 7 bases lay between the germline ends. The CDR3 DNA reads as TGTGCCAGCAGTTTATTACAGAAGAACACTGAAGCTTTCTTT. It yields the protein CASSLLQKNTEAFF.

This clonotype was counted a few times. The rearrangement links TRBV12-3 or TRBV12-4 to TRBJ2-3; possibly TRBD2 for D (8 bases). The CDR3 sequence is 15 residues long. V was cut by 2 bases and J by 7 bases, with 16 bases left in between. CDR3 residues: CASSLSGLGGNTQYF. CDR3 nucleotides: TGTGCCAGCAGTTTATCGGGACTAGGGGGCAATACGCAGTATTTT.

In this sample, this clonotype turned up a few times. The DNA for the CDR3 is TGTGCCGGGACAGGGGCGCTCCTGCTTGGACTAGCGCTAAGCTCCTACAATGAGCAGTTCTTC. Amino acid sequence: CAGTGALLLGLALSSYNEQFF. The rearrangement joins TRBV2 to TRBJ2-1; the D gene is possibly TRBD1 (10 bases). The CDR3 extends over 21 amino acids. The V gene lost 11 bases and the J gene lost 0 bases, with 35 bases spanning the gap. Per the germline V gene, CDR1 is SNHLY and CDR2 is FYNNEI.

This clonotype was seen more than once but under ten times. The CDR3 bases are TGTGCCAGTAGGCGGGACAGAAGCACAGATACGCAGTATTTT. Translating gives CASRRDRSTDTQYF. The chain couples TRBV19 to TRBJ2-3; weak D call: TRBD1 (7 bases). The CDR3 sequence is 14 residues long. Germline CDR1 and CDR2: LNHDA and SQIVND (reference sequence). V lost 6 bases and J lost 0, with 10 bases in between.

In this sample, this clonotype turned up a few times. This chain uses TRBV5-5 with TRBJ2-1; D may be TRBD2 (5 bases). The germline V gene encodes CDR1 SGHKS and CDR2 YYEKEE (reference sequence). Deletions cut 4 bases from V and 4 bases from J, with 9 bases between. This CDR3 spans 13 amino acids. CDR3 coding DNA: TGTGCCAGCAGCCACGGGGAATACAATGAGCAGTTCTTC. Protein sequence: CASSHGEYNEQFF. The entire variable domain, with the rest obtained from reference TRBV5-5 and TRBJ2-1, is as follows: DAGVTQSPTHLIKTRGQQVTLRCSPISGHKSVSWYQQVLGQGPQFIFQYYEKEERGRGNFPDRFSARQFPNYSSELNVNALLLGDSALYLCASSHGEYNEQFFGPGTRLTVL.

This chain uses TRBV2 with TRBJ2-5, with TRBD1 identical over 10 bases. There are 19 residues in the CDR3. Germline V gene lookup returns CDR1 SNHLY and CDR2 FYNNEI. Trimming cost V 4 bases and J 4 bases; bases outside gene matches: 18. CDR3 in DNA: TGTGCCAGCAGTGTTATCCTCCCGGGACAGGGGACGGGGCGAGAGACCCAGTACTTC. Amino acids: CASSVILPGQGTGRETQYF.

This clonotype appeared a few times. The rearrangement uses TRBV6-2 or TRBV6-3 and TRBJ2-2, with 9 bases lining up with TRBD2. CDR3 length: 14 residues. Germline V lookup: CDR1 MNHEY, CDR2 SVGEGT. Trimming took 7 bases from V and 4 from J; bases not matched to a gene: 4. CDR3 DNA: TGTGCCAGCAACAGCGGGAGGTCCACCGGGGAGCTGTTTTTT. Its protein product is CASNSGRSTGELFF.

V is TRBV9 and J is TRBJ1-1; no firm D call. Germline CDR1 SGDLS, CDR2 YYNGEE. The germline V and J ends were trimmed by 0 bases and 1 base, with 10 bases remaining between them. The CDR3 sequence is 15 residues long. The CDR3 sequence is CASSVGILRNTEAFF. CDR3 in DNA: TGTGCCAGCAGCGTAGGGATCTTAAGGAACACTGAAGCTTTCTTT.

The J gene is TRBJ2-1, the V gene TRBV7-8, with 10 bases that match TRBD2. This CDR3 comprises 15 residues. Per germline, CDR1 SGHVS and CDR2 FQNEAQ. V lost 0 bases to trimming and J lost 10 bases; unmatched junction nucleotides: 6. This chain's CDR3 is CASSLASGRAWEQFF. The DNA for the CDR3 is TGTGCCAGCAGCTTAGCGAGCGGGAGGGCCTGGGAGCAGTTCTTC.

The J gene is TRBJ2-7, the V gene TRBV4-2, with 10 bases lining up with TRBD2. There are 14 residues in the CDR3. The V segment lost 4 bases and the J segment 5 bases; nucleotides outside the gene matches: 5. From germline, CDR1 is LGHNA and CDR2 YNFKEQ. CDR3 sequence: CASSPKLAGHEQYF. CDR3 DNA: TGTGCCAGCAGCCCGAAACTAGCGGGGCACGAGCAGTACTTC.

The chain uses TRBV20-1 and TRBJ2-1; tentative D call: TRBD2 (6 bases). Germline CDR1 DFQATT, CDR2 SNEGSKA (reference sequence). This CDR3 region has 17 residues. The CDR3 region has the DNA TGCTGCGCTAGAGGAGAGGACCGGGGGAGCTCCTACAATGAGCAGTTCTTC. It encodes CCARGEDRGSSYNEQFF.

The V and J genes are TRBV5-1 and TRBJ2-2; 9 nucleotides match TRBD1. Germline CDR1 and CDR2: SGHRS and YFSETQ. Trimming removed 4 bases from V and 6 bases from J; junction bases left unmatched: 7. CDR3 size: 15 residues. The CDR3 DNA reads as TGCGCCAGCAGCACTGAGGACAGGGGAGCCGGGGAGCTGTTTTTT. As protein: CASSTEDRGAGELFF.

V usage is TRBV4-2 and J usage is TRBJ1-2, with TRBD1 identical over 12 bases. Germline V gives CDR1 LGHNA, CDR2 YNFKEQ. This CDR3 comprises 17 residues. J lost 4 bases, V lost 2 bases, and 8 bases had no gene match. Here the CDR3 DNA reads TGTGCCAGCAGCCAACCGGGACAGGGGGCGTCGGCCTATGGCTACACCTTC. It translates to CASSQPGQGASAYGYTF.

This sequence joins TRBV5-1 and TRBJ2-2; perhaps TRBD1 as D (6 bases). The CDR3 sequence is 17 residues long. The germline V gene encodes CDR1 SGHRS and CDR2 YFSETQ. V was shortened by 2 bases and J by 2 bases, with 16 bases between the two germline ends. The CDR3 bases are TGCGCCAGCAGCTTCCCAAAGGACAGACCTAACACCGGGGAGCTGTTTTTT. Translating it yields CASSFPKDRPNTGELFF.

This clonotype was detected only a few times. The chain recombines TRBV12-3 or TRBV12-4 with TRBJ2-2; 8 bases line up with TRBD1. The V and J ends lost 5 bases and 3 bases, in that order; junction bases with no gene match: 8. This CDR3 comprises 16 residues. The CDR3 sequence: CASSPRDRLYTGELFF. CDR3 sequence (DNA): TGTGCCAGCAGTCCCCGGGACAGGCTATACACCGGGGAGCTGTTTTTT.

V usage is TRBV6-5 and J usage is TRBJ2-1; 9 bases are shared with TRBD2. Losses at the gene ends were 6 bases for V and 3 bases for J; bases not matched to a gene: 9. Germline V gene data show CDR1 as MNHEY and CDR2 as SVGAGI. The CDR3 spans 16 residues. As DNA, the CDR3 is TGTGCCAGCAGATTACTAAGCGGGGGGATCTACAATGAGCAGTTCTTC. Residues: CASRLLSGGIYNEQFF.

This rearrangement joins TRBV3-1 to TRBJ2-7, with D hard to call. From germline, CDR1 is LGHDT and CDR2 YNNKEL (reference sequence). Trimming removed 0 bases from V and 2 bases from J, with 8 bases in between. The CDR3 contains 14 residues. CDR3 loop: CASSQDPATYEQYF. As DNA, the CDR3 is TGTGCCAGCAGCCAAGATCCAGCTACCTACGAGCAGTACTTC.

In DNA, the CDR3 is TGTGCCAGCAGGCAGACTAGCGGGGACTACAATGAGCAGTTCTTC. Its protein product is CASRQTSGDYNEQFF. The gene calls are TRBV6-1 and TRBJ2-1, with 11 positions matching TRBD2. The CDR3 extends over 15 amino acids. V lost 6 bases, J lost 3 bases, and 4 bases stayed unmatched. The germline CDR1 and CDR2 sequences are MNHNS and SASEGT.

This clonotype was counted only a few times. The chain has TRBV7-2 and TRBJ2-7; 7 bases match TRBD1. This CDR3 spans 14 amino acids. The germline gives CDR1 SGHTA, CDR2 FQGNSA. Trimming at V came to 4 bases and at J to 2 bases, leaving 5 bases not matched to a gene. The CDR3 sequence is CASSSLGQTYEQYF. CDR3 bases: TGTGCCAGCAGCTCCCTGGGACAGACCTACGAGCAGTACTTC.